The rows below give T cell receptor beta chains drawn from one sample of a study of Tregs in tolerant kidney transplant recipients. Repertoires were generated with immunoSEQ multiplex PCR, while TCRdb's copy carries only in-frame clones and drops some. The sample carries roughly 250,000 clones, 80% to 85% recorded once. Specimen: CD4+ T cells from blood. These receptors were taken from a human donor in good health. Each CDR3 is given with its conserved first and last residue. D genes are given only for firm matches. Clone size is not always given. Where it is, it says once, few, many or a class for expanded clones.

CDR3 protein: CASSFAQGNTYEQYF
CDR3 DNA: TGCGCCAGCAGCTTCGCGCAGGGTAATACCTACGAGCAGTACTTC
clone size: once
D gene: -
V gene: TRBV5-1
J gene: TRBJ2-7

CDR3 protein: CASTRDSLNTEAFF
CDR3 DNA: TGTGCCAGTACCCGGGACAGCCTAAACACTGAAGCTTTCTTT
clone size: -
D gene: TRBD1
V gene: TRBV19
J gene: TRBJ1-1

CDR3 protein: CAWSPRTQIGNLHF
CDR3 DNA: TGTGCCTGGAGTCCCCGGACCCAAATCGGAAACCTCCACTTT
clone size: -
D gene: -
V gene: TRBV30
J gene: TRBJ1-6

CDR3 protein: CASSPPREALDSPLHF
CDR3 DNA: TGCGCCAGCAGCCCTCCTAGGGAGGCTTTGGATTCACCCCTCCACTTT
clone size: -
D gene: -
V gene: TRBV4-1
J gene: TRBJ1-6

CDR3 protein: CASSEGTTTNEKLFF
CDR3 DNA: TGTGCCAGCAGCGAGGGGACCACAACTAATGAAAAACTGTTTTTT
clone size: few
D gene: -
V gene: TRBV4-2
J gene: TRBJ1-4

CDR3 protein: CASTAGPGGEQYF
CDR3 DNA: TGTGCCAGCACCGCGGGACCCGGGGGCGAGCAGTACTTC
clone size: -
D gene: -
V gene: TRBV2
J gene: TRBJ2-7

CDR3 protein: CASSMTSGGYNEQFF
CDR3 DNA: TGTGCCAGTAGTATGACTAGCGGGGGGTACAATGAGCAGTTCTTC
clone size: once
D gene: TRBD2
V gene: TRBV19
J gene: TRBJ2-1

CDR3 protein: CAIQEAPGIATNEKLFF
CDR3 DNA: TGTGCCATCCAGGAAGCACCGGGAATTGCAACTAATGAAAAACTGTTTTTT
clone size: -
D gene: -
V gene: TRBV10-3
J gene: TRBJ1-4

CDR3 protein: CASSYPAKSGSYEQYF
CDR3 DNA: TGTGCCAGCAGTTACCCGGCCAAATCGGGATCCTACGAGCAGTACTTC
clone size: -
D gene: -
V gene: TRBV6-5
J gene: TRBJ2-7

CDR3 protein: CASGGLGPEQPQHF
CDR3 DNA: TGTGCCAGCGGGGGCCTTGGCCCAGAGCAGCCCCAGCATTTT
clone size: -
D gene: -
V gene: TRBV27
J gene: TRBJ1-5

CDR3 protein: CANLLSTFGGVNTEAFF
CDR3 DNA: TGTGCCAACCTACTCTCGACTTTCGGGGGGGTAAACACTGAAGCTTTCTTT
clone size: -
D gene: -
V gene: TRBV6-4
J gene: TRBJ1-1

CDR3 protein: CASSLAGSGGTYEQYF
CDR3 DNA: TGCGCCAGCAGCTTGGCCGGTAGCGGGGGAACCTACGAGCAGTACTTC
clone size: -
D gene: TRBD2
V gene: TRBV5-1
J gene: TRBJ2-7

CDR3 protein: CASSSPGQGAYEQYF
CDR3 DNA: TGCGCCAGCAGTTCCCCGGGACAGGGTGCCTACGAGCAGTACTTC
clone size: -
D gene: TRBD1
V gene: TRBV10-1
J gene: TRBJ2-7

CDR3 protein: CASSVGLAGGSTDTQYF
CDR3 DNA: TGTGCCAGCAGCGTAGGCCTAGCGGGGGGGAGCACAGATACGCAGTATTTT
clone size: -
D gene: TRBD2
V gene: TRBV9
J gene: TRBJ2-3

CDR3 protein: CASRQGSNTGELFF
CDR3 DNA: TGTGCCAGCAGGCAGGGGTCGAACACCGGGGAGCTGTTTTTT
clone size: -
D gene: -
V gene: TRBV7-2
J gene: TRBJ2-2

CDR3 protein: CASSYSGGDTIYF
CDR3 DNA: TGTGCCAGCAGTTACTCCGGGGGGGACACCATATATTTT
clone size: -
D gene: -
V gene: TRBV6-5
J gene: TRBJ1-3

CDR3 protein: CSVSRVSSYNEQFF
CDR3 DNA: TGCAGCGTTTCCAGGGTCAGCTCCTACAATGAGCAGTTCTTC
clone size: -
D gene: -
V gene: TRBV29-1
J gene: TRBJ2-1

CDR3 protein: CASSEIAGGEKLFF
CDR3 DNA: TGTGCCAGCAGTGAAATCGCAGGGGGTGAAAAACTGTTTTTT
clone size: few
D gene: TRBD1
V gene: TRBV2
J gene: TRBJ1-4

CDR3 protein: CASSSTVGFKTEAFF
CDR3 DNA: TGTGCCAGCAGCTCCACCGTGGGGTTTAAAACTGAAGCTTTCTTT
clone size: -
D gene: -
V gene: TRBV7-2
J gene: TRBJ1-1

CDR3 protein: CASSLQGKETQYF
CDR3 DNA: TGTGCCAGCAGCTTGCAGGGTAAAGAGACCCAGTACTTC
clone size: -
D gene: -
V gene: TRBV5-4
J gene: TRBJ2-5

CDR3 protein: CSVATGQTGGKGDEQFF
CDR3 DNA: TGCAGCGTCGCGACGGGACAGACGGGTGGAAAAGGCGATGAGCAGTTCTTC
clone size: -
D gene: TRBD1
V gene: TRBV29-1
J gene: TRBJ2-1

CDR3 protein: CASSRPGQVHYGYTF
CDR3 DNA: TGTGCCAGCAGTCGTCCGGGACAGGTACACTATGGCTACACCTTC
clone size: -
D gene: TRBD1
V gene: TRBV6-5
J gene: TRBJ1-2

CDR3 protein: CASSLVPATGVYEQYF
CDR3 DNA: TGTGCCAGCAGCTTAGTCCCGGCGACAGGGGTGTACGAGCAGTACTTC
clone size: -
D gene: TRBD1
V gene: TRBV7-9
J gene: TRBJ2-7

CDR3 protein: CASSYGVGSGAYEQYF
CDR3 DNA: TGTGCCAGCAGTTACGGGGTGGGATCGGGGGCCTACGAGCAGTACTTC
clone size: -
D gene: -
V gene: TRBV6-5
J gene: TRBJ2-7

CDR3 protein: CASSPVRGGIQPQHF
CDR3 DNA: TGTGCCAGCTCACCGGTCAGGGGGGGTATTCAGCCCCAGCATTTT
clone size: -
D gene: TRBD1
V gene: TRBV18
J gene: TRBJ1-5

CDR3 protein: CASSLGRGSSTEAFF
CDR3 DNA: TGTGCCAGCAGCTTAGGCCGGGGGTCGAGCACTGAAGCTTTCTTT
clone size: -
D gene: -
V gene: TRBV11-3
J gene: TRBJ1-1

CDR3 protein: CATRGLQGANTEAFF
CDR3 DNA: TGTGCCACGCGAGGCCTCCAGGGAGCGAACACTGAAGCTTTCTTT
clone size: -
D gene: -
V gene: TRBV2
J gene: TRBJ1-1

CDR3 protein: CASSPTASGNTIYF
CDR3 DNA: TGTGCCAGCAGCCCTACAGCCTCTGGAAACACCATATATTTT
clone size: -
D gene: -
V gene: TRBV6-5
J gene: TRBJ1-3

CDR3 protein: CAWSVTNGQFF
CDR3 DNA: TGTGCCTGGAGTGTAACGAATGGGCAGTTCTTC
clone size: -
D gene: -
V gene: TRBV30
J gene: TRBJ2-1

CDR3 protein: CASRGQSISEAFF
CDR3 DNA: TGTGCCAGCAGAGGACAGTCTATATCTGAAGCTTTCTTT
clone size: -
D gene: -
V gene: TRBV2
J gene: TRBJ1-1

CDR3 protein: CASSLSSVGGTPNSSNQPQHF
CDR3 DNA: TGCGCCAGCAGCCTATCCTCGGTGGGGGGGACCCCAAATTCTAGCAATCAGCCCCAGCATTTT
clone size: -
D gene: -
V gene: TRBV4-1
J gene: TRBJ1-5

CDR3 protein: CASSIGTSGTGELFF
CDR3 DNA: TGTGCCAGCAGTATCGGGACCTCGGGCACCGGGGAGCTGTTTTTT
clone size: -
D gene: -
V gene: TRBV6-5
J gene: TRBJ2-2

CDR3 protein: CASSPGSRDNEQFF
CDR3 DNA: TGTGCCAGCAGCCCAGGTAGTCGGGACAATGAGCAGTTCTTC
clone size: -
D gene: -
V gene: TRBV11-2
J gene: TRBJ2-1

CDR3 protein: CASSDSTYNSPLHF
CDR3 DNA: TGCGCCAGCAGTGATTCAACTTATAATTCACCCCTCCACTTT
clone size: -
D gene: -
V gene: TRBV10-1
J gene: TRBJ1-6

CDR3 protein: CASSLDSLSGNTIYF
CDR3 DNA: TGTGCCAGCAGCCTGGACAGCCTCTCTGGAAACACCATATATTTT
clone size: -
D gene: -
V gene: TRBV5-4
J gene: TRBJ1-3

CDR3 protein: CASSSSGGFNEKLFF
CDR3 DNA: TGTGCCAGCAGCTCCTCCGGCGGATTTAATGAAAAACTGTTTTTT
clone size: -
D gene: -
V gene: TRBV7-9
J gene: TRBJ1-4

CDR3 protein: CASSHSVNSYNEQFF
CDR3 DNA: TGTGCCAGCAGCCACAGCGTAAACTCCTACAATGAGCAGTTCTTC
clone size: -
D gene: -
V gene: TRBV5-4
J gene: TRBJ2-1

CDR3 protein: CASKLDMYNEQFF
CDR3 DNA: TGTGCCAGCAAACTGGACATGTACAATGAGCAGTTCTTC
clone size: -
D gene: -
V gene: TRBV6-5
J gene: TRBJ2-1

CDR3 protein: CASSQVIPGGLDYGYTF
CDR3 DNA: TGCGCCAGCAGCCAAGTCATCCCAGGGGGACTGGACTATGGCTACACCTTC
clone size: -
D gene: TRBD1
V gene: TRBV4-1
J gene: TRBJ1-2

CDR3 protein: CAISRAQATYNEQFF
CDR3 DNA: TGTGCCATCAGTCGCGCCCAGGCCACCTACAATGAGCAGTTCTTC
clone size: -
D gene: -
V gene: TRBV10-3
J gene: TRBJ2-1

CDR3 protein: CASSVGSGSNQPQHF
CDR3 DNA: TGCGCCAGCAGCGTGGGGAGTGGGAGCAATCAGCCCCAGCATTTT
clone size: -
D gene: -
V gene: TRBV5-1
J gene: TRBJ1-5

CDR3 protein: CSVVHITSTDTQYF
CDR3 DNA: TGCAGCGTGGTGCATATTACCAGCACAGATACGCAGTATTTT
clone size: few
D gene: -
V gene: TRBV29-1
J gene: TRBJ2-3

CDR3 protein: CATRTGTGGNSGNTIYF
CDR3 DNA: TGTGCCACCAGGACCGGGACAGGGGGTAATTCTGGAAACACCATATATTTT
clone size: -
D gene: TRBD1
V gene: TRBV15
J gene: TRBJ1-3

CDR3 protein: CASSPTGYSNQPQHF
CDR3 DNA: TGTGCCAGCAGCCCCACAGGATATAGCAATCAGCCCCAGCATTTT
clone size: -
D gene: -
V gene: TRBV7-2
J gene: TRBJ1-5

CDR3 protein: CASSGGYGYTF
CDR3 DNA: TGTGCCAGTTCAGGGGGCTATGGCTACACCTTC
clone size: -
D gene: TRBD1
V gene: TRBV10-3
J gene: TRBJ1-2

CDR3 protein: CASSLPGLASYEQYF
CDR3 DNA: TGCGCCAGCAGCCTCCCGGGCCTTGCTAGCTACGAGCAGTACTTC
clone size: -
D gene: -
V gene: TRBV5-1
J gene: TRBJ2-7

CDR3 protein: CASSSPRGFIETQYF
CDR3 DNA: TGTGCCAGCAGCTCGCCCAGGGGGTTCATAGAGACCCAGTACTTC
clone size: -
D gene: TRBD1
V gene: TRBV11-2
J gene: TRBJ2-5

CDR3 protein: CASSEKGTPGPSSYEQYF
CDR3 DNA: TGTGCCAGCAGCGAAAAGGGCACACCAGGGCCCAGCTCCTACGAGCAGTACTTC
clone size: -
D gene: -
V gene: TRBV21-1
J gene: TRBJ2-7

CDR3 protein: CAWSEQETQYF
CDR3 DNA: TGTGCCTGGAGCGAGCAAGAGACCCAGTACTTC
clone size: -
D gene: -
V gene: TRBV30
J gene: TRBJ2-5

CDR3 protein: CASSVVPKNTGELFF
CDR3 DNA: TGTGCCAGCAGCGTAGTTCCTAAGAACACCGGGGAGCTGTTTTTT
clone size: -
D gene: -
V gene: TRBV9
J gene: TRBJ2-2

CDR3 protein: CASSSTGDQNIQYF
CDR3 DNA: TGTGCCAGCTCATCAACGGGGGACCAAAACATTCAGTACTTC
clone size: -
D gene: -
V gene: TRBV18
J gene: TRBJ2-4

CDR3 protein: CASSLAMGDYGYTF
CDR3 DNA: TGTGCCAGCAGCTTGGCGATGGGGGACTATGGCTACACCTTC
clone size: -
D gene: -
V gene: TRBV5-6
J gene: TRBJ1-2

CDR3 protein: CSVADRASEAFF
CDR3 DNA: TGCAGCGTGGCTGACAGGGCGTCTGAAGCTTTCTTT
clone size: -
D gene: TRBD1
V gene: TRBV29-1
J gene: TRBJ1-1